One and the same sample provided the 7 T cell receptor beta chains below, sequenced in a study of blood T cell repertoires in COVID-19. Generated by immunoSEQ multiplex PCR, the TCRdb table keeps only in-frame clones and is missing some. This sample carries over 70,000 clones, 75% to 90% of them seen once, and the ten largest clones take more than 0.95%. Material: peripheral blood. The receptors originated from a human donor in a cohort sampled during active COVID-19.

The chain links TRBV14 to TRBJ1-2, with a tentative D call TRBD1 (5 bases). This CDR3 is built from 18 residues. V lost 0 bases and J 5 bases, leaving 22 bases between the germline ends. Germline CDR1 reads SGHDN; CDR2 reads FVKESK. CDR3 amino acids: CASSQERRGRAVGYGYTF. CDR3 sequence (DNA): TGTGCCAGCAGCCAAGAGAGGAGGGGAAGGGCGGTAGGATATGGCTACACCTTC.

CDR3 residues: CASSPMQTGGPVDGYTF. Here the CDR3 DNA reads TGTGCCAGCTCTCCCATGCAAACGGGGGGCCCTGTGGATGGCTACACCTTC. The chain combines TRBV18 with TRBJ1-2; maybe TRBD1 (6 bases). The ends were cut back, 6 bases at V and 6 bases at J, with 26 bases in the middle. CDR3 size: 17 residues. The V gene's germline CDR1 is KGHSH and CDR2 LQKENI. Looking up the rest from reference TRBV18 and TRBJ1-2 gives the full variable domain: NAGVMQNPRHLVRRRGQEARLRCSPMKGHSHVYWYRQLPEEGLKFMVYLQKENIIDESGMPKERFSAEFPKEGPSILRIQQVVRGDSAAYFCASSPMQTGGPVDGYTFGSGTRLTVV.

The rearrangement links TRBV6-5 to TRBJ2-3, with D tentatively TRBD2 (6 bases). Germline values: CDR1 MNHEY, CDR2 SVGAGI. V lost 4 bases to trimming and J lost 6 bases, with 14 bases between them. The CDR3 contains 14 residues. Here the CDR3 reads CASSLQKGRDTQYF. The CDR3 nucleotides read TGTGCCAGCAGTTTGCAAAAGGGGAGGGATACGCAGTATTTT.

In DNA, the CDR3 is TGCGCCAGCAGCTTGGCCTCAGAGGTAGATACGCAGTATTTT. Its translation is CASSLASEVDTQYF. This chain uses TRBV5-1 with TRBJ2-3; D is ambiguous. The CDR3 is made up of 14 amino acids. Germline CDR1 SGHRS, CDR2 YFSETQ. Between the trimmed V and J ends, which lost 0 bases and 5 bases, there was a span of 10 bases.

The genes are TRBV7-6 and TRBJ2-1; 10 bases line up with TRBD2. V was clipped by 5 bases and J by 2 bases; unmatched bases: 3. The CDR3 sequence is 15 residues long. Germline CDR1 and CDR2: SGHVS and FNYEAQ. The CDR3 reads CASSPGLAAYNEQFF. CDR3 DNA: TGTGCCAGCAGCCCCGGACTAGCGGCCTACAATGAGCAGTTCTTC. The full variable domain, with the rest looked up from reference TRBV7-6 and TRBJ2-1, is GAGVSQSPRYKVTKRGQDVALRCDPISGHVSLYWYRQALGQGPEFLTYFNYEAQQDKSGLPNDRFSAERPEGSISTLTIQRTEQRDSAMYRCASSPGLAAYNEQFFGPGTRLTVL.

The chain has TRBV27 and TRBJ1-5, with no clear D. The V gene's germline CDR1 is MNHEY and CDR2 SMNVEV (reference sequence). This CDR3 contains 14 residues. V was clipped by 8 bases and J by 6 bases, with 17 bases between them. CDR3 in amino acids: CASGLPGAGQPQHF. The CDR3 DNA reads as TGTGCCAGCGGCCTACCGGGAGCGGGTCAGCCCCAGCATTTT.

A few counts support this clone. The CDR3 region has the DNA TGTGCCAGCAGCGTCTCGCCAGGGTGGAACTATGGCTACACCTTC. Encoded protein: CASSVSPGWNYGYTF. The V gene is TRBV9, the J gene TRBJ1-2, with D tentatively TRBD1 (5 bases). The germline V gene has CDR1 SGDLS and CDR2 YYNGEE. Between the trimmed V and J ends, which lost 2 bases and 2 bases, there was a span of 13 bases. The CDR3 length is 15 residues.